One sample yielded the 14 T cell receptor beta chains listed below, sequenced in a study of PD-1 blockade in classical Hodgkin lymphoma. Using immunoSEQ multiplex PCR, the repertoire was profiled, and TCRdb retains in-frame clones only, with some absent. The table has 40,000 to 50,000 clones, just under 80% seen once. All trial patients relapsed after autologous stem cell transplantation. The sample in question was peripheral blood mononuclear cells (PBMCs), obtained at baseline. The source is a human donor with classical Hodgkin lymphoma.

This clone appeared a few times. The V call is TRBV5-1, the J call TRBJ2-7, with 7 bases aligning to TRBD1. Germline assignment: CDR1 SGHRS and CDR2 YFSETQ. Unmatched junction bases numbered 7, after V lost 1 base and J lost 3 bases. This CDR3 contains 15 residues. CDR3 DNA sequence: TGCGCCAGCAGCTTGCTCGCAGGGGACAGCTACGAGCAGTACTTC. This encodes CASSLLAGDSYEQYF.

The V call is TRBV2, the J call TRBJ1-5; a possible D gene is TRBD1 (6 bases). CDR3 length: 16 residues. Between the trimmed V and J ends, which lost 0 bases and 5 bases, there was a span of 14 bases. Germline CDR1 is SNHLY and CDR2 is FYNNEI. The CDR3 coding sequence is TGTGCCAGCAGTGAAGCGGAGGGGGGGTTAGATCAGCCCCAGCATTTT. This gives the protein CASSEAEGGLDQPQHF.

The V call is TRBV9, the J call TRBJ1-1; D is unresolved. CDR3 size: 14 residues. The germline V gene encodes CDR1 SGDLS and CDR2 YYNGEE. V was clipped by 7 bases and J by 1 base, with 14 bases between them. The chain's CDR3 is CASERSGSNTEAFF. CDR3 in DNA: TGTGCCAGCGAGCGTAGCGGTTCGAACACTGAAGCTTTCTTT.

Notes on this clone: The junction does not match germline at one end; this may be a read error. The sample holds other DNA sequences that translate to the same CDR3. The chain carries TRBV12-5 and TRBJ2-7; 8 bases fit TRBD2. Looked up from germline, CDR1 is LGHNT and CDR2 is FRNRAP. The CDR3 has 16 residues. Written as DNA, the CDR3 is TGTGCCAGTGGTGACCCGGTCGGGGGGGCTCCCCTCGAGCAGTACTTC. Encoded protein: CASGDPVGGAPLEQYF.

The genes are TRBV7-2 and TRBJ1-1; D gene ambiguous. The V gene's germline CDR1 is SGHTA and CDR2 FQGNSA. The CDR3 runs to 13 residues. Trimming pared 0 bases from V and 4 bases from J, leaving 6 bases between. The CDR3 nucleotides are TGTGCCAGCAGCTTAGCGGCAGTCACTGAAGCTTTCTTT. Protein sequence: CASSLAAVTEAFF. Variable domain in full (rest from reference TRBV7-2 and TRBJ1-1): GAGVSQSPSNKVTEKGKDVELRCDPISGHTALYWYRQSLGQGLEFLIYFQGNSAPDKSGLPSDRFSAERTGGSVSTLTIQRTQQEDSAVYLCASSLAAVTEAFFGQGTRLTVV.

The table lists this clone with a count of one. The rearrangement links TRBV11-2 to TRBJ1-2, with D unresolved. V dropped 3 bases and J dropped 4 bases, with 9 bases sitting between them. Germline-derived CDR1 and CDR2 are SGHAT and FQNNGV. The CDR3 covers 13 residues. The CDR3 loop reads CASSFGRTYGYTF. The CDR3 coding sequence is TGTGCCAGCAGCTTCGGACGGACCTATGGCTACACCTTC. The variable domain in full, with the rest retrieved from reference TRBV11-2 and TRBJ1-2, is EAGVAQSPRYKIIEKRQSVAFWCNPISGHATLYWYQQILGQGPKLLIQFQNNGVVDDSQLPKDRFSAERLKGVDSTLKIQPAKLEDSAVYLCASSFGRTYGYTFGSGTRLTVV.

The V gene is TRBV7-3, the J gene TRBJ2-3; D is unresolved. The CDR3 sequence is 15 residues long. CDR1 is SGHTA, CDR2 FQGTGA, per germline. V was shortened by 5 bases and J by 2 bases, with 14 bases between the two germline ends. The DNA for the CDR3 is TGTGCCAGCAGCCGAGCTGGGCAGGCCACAGATACGCAGTATTTT. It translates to CASSRAGQATDTQYF.

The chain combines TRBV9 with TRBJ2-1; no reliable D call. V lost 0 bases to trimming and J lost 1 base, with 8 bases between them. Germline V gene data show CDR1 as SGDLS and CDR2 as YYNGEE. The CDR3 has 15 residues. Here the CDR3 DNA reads TGTGCCAGCAGCGTAGGTAGCAGTTCCTACAATGAGCAGTTCTTC. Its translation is CASSVGSSSYNEQFF.

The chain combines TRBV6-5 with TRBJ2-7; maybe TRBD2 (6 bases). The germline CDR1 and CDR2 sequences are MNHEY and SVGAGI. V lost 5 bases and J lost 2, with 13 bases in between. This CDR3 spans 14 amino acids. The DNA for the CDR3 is TGTGCCAGCAGTGAGGTAGCGGAGGCCTACGAGCAGTACTTC. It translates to CASSEVAEAYEQYF.

The CDR3, as DNA: TGTGCCAGCAGCTCCACTAGCGGGGGGTTTTCCGGGGAGCTGTTTTTT. It encodes CASSSTSGGFSGELFF. The chain has TRBV5-4 and TRBJ2-2; TRBD2 aligns across 12 bases. Germline V gene lookup returns CDR1 SGHNT and CDR2 YYREEE (reference sequence). The CDR3 extends over 16 amino acids. The junction had 6 bases not matched to a gene; V was cut back by 3 bases and J by 6 bases.

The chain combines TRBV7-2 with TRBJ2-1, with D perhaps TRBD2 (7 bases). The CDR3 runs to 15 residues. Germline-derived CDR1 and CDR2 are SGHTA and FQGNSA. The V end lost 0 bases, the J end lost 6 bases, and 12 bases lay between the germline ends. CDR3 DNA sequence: TGTGCCAGCAGCTTAGCGGGGGGGCCGGGCAATGAGCAGTTCTTC. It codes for CASSLAGGPGNEQFF.

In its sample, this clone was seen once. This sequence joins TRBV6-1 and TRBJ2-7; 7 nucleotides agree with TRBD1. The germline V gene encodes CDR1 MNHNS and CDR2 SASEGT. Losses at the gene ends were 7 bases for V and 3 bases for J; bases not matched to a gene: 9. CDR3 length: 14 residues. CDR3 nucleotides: TGTGCCAGCAAAAAACCCGGGACAGACTACGAGCAGTACTTC. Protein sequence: CASKKPGTDYEQYF.

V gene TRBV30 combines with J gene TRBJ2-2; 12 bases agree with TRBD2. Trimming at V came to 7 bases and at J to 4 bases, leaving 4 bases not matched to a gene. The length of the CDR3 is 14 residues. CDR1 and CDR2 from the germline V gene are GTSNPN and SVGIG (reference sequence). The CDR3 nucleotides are TGTGCCTCGACTAGCGGGGGCGGCACCGGGGAGCTGTTTTTT. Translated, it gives CASTSGGGTGELFF. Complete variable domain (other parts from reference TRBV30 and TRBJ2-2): SQTIHQWPATLVQPVGSPLSLECTVEGTSNPNLYWYRQAAGRGLQLLFYSVGIGQISSEVPQNLSASRPQDRQFILSSKKLLLSDSGFYLCASTSGGGTGELFFGEGSRLTVL.

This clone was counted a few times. The CDR3 DNA follows: TGCGCCAGCAGCCGAGGGGGCTCCTATAATTCACCCCTCCACTTT. Translating gives CASSRGGSYNSPLHF. The gene calls are TRBV4-3 and TRBJ1-6; possible D gene TRBD1, 6 bases. The V gene lost 4 bases and the J gene lost 0 bases, with 7 bases spanning the gap. Germline assignment: CDR1 LGHNA and CDR2 YSLEER. The length of the CDR3 is 15 residues.